The 32 T cell receptor beta chains presented below share a single source sample, sequenced in a study of blood T cell repertoires in COVID-19 (TCRdb year 2020). Library preparation used the immunoSEQ multiplex PCR assay. Entries here come from immuneACCESS through TCRdb and include only in-frame sequences with V and J called. Some clones fail to appear in such tables; in the studies checked, an unresolved V gene covers under half of the shortfall, and the cause of the remainder is unknown. This sample is represented by some 340,000 clones; approximately 90% of them were singletons. Roughly 3.9% of the sample is held by the ten biggest clonotypes. Sample: PBMCs or T cells enriched from blood (not recorded which). These receptors came from a woman in her twenties or thirties who had been exposed to COVID-19.

This clone occurred a few times. This rearrangement joins TRBV4-3 to TRBJ1-1; D is unresolved. The CDR3 is made up of 17 amino acids. Germline lookup yields CDR1 LGHNA and CDR2 YSLEER. Trimming removed 0 bases from V and 2 bases from J, with 16 bases in between. Here the CDR3 DNA reads TGCGCCAGCAGCCAAGAAAGGTGGGGAGCTCCTAACACTGAAGCTTTCTTT. As protein: CASSQERWGAPNTEAFF.

The chain uses TRBV6-5 and TRBJ1-3; D uncertain. The CDR3 length is 11 residues. V lost 5 bases to trimming and J lost 9 bases, with 8 bases between them. Germline V gene data show CDR1 as MNHEY and CDR2 as SVGAGI. The CDR3 nucleotides read TGTGCCAGCAGTCGCGATGGCACCATATATTTT. It yields the protein CASSRDGTIYF.

The V call is TRBV7-8, the J call TRBJ1-2, with D uncertain. This CDR3 has 12 amino acids. Germline loops: CDR1 SGHVS, CDR2 FQNEAQ. The V gene lost 5 bases and the J gene lost 8 bases, with 12 bases spanning the gap. In DNA, the CDR3 is TGTGCCAGCAGCCCCGTTTGGCAAGGCTACACCTTC. This codes for CASSPVWQGYTF.

The chain links TRBV7-9 to TRBJ1-5; the D is unclear. This CDR3 region has 12 residues. CDR1 and CDR2 from the germline V gene are SEHNR and FQNEAQ (reference sequence). The V end was cut by 1 base, the J end by 6 bases, with 4 bases between. The CDR3 loop is CASSLDSQPQHF. CDR3 nucleotide sequence: TGTGCCAGCAGCTTAGATAGTCAGCCCCAGCATTTT.

A single count supports this clone. Germline is not matched at one junction end, which may reflect a read error. The genes are TRBV12-3 or TRBV12-4 and TRBJ2-7, with unresolved D. The CDR3 is 12 amino acids. The CDR3: CASSLGVAGLEF. CDR3 DNA sequence: TGTGCCAGCAGTTTAGGGGTCGCTGGGTTGGAGTTC.

The chain uses TRBV3-1 (or the pseudogene TRBV3-2) and TRBJ2-5, with TRBD1 as a possible D gene (5 bases). Trimming stripped 1 base from V and 5 bases from J, with 11 bases between. From germline, CDR1 is LGHDT and CDR2 YNNKEL (reference sequence). This CDR3 has 14 residues. CDR3 sequence reads: CASSQVGAVETQYF. Written as DNA, the CDR3 is TGTGCCAGCAGCCAAGTAGGGGCCGTGGAGACCCAGTACTTC.

The rearrangement joins TRBV7-2 to TRBJ1-3; a possible D gene is TRBD1 (5 bases). V shed 5 bases and J shed 0 bases, with 11 bases lying between them. CDR3 length: 15 residues. In germline, CDR1 is SGHTA, CDR2 FQGNSA. DNA for the CDR3: TGTGCCAGCAGCCCCGGGGGGGGCTCTGGAAACACCATATATTTT. Protein sequence: CASSPGGGSGNTIYF.

The chain has TRBV12-2 and TRBJ1-2; the table's D gene call, TRBD1, was not cross checked with the DNA. TRBV12-2 is described as a pseudogene. The CDR3 runs 15 residues. Here the CDR3 reads CASRLAKDRNYGYTF. The CDR3 nucleotides read TGTGCAAGTCGCTTAGCGAAGGACAGGAATTACGGCTACACCTTC.

The chain uses TRBV12-5 and TRBJ2-5, with D possibly TRBD1 on 6 matching bases. The CDR3 is 15 amino acids. V lost 0 bases, J lost 5 bases, and 13 bases lay in between. Germline CDR1 is LGHNT and CDR2 is FRNRAP. This CDR3 is CASGLVLRQVETQYF. The CDR3 nucleotides are TGTGCTAGTGGTTTGGTACTTCGACAGGTTGAGACCCAGTACTTC. The whole variable domain, filled in from reference TRBV12-5 and TRBJ2-5, reads DARVTQTPRHKVTEMGQEVTMRCQPILGHNTVFWYRQTMMQGLELLAYFRNRAPLDDSGMPKDRFSAEMPDATLATLKIQPSEPRDSAVYFCASGLVLRQVETQYFGPGTRLLVL.

The genes are TRBV5-1 and TRBJ1-5, with TRBD1 identical over 8 bases. The CDR3 totals 18 residues. V lost 4 bases and J lost 2; bases outside the gene matches: 14. CDR1 is SGHRS, CDR2 YFSETQ, per germline. CDR3 sequence (DNA): TGCGCCAGCAGCAACGGACAGGGCTCCCTACTTGGCAATCAGCCCCAGCATTTT. Translating gives CASSNGQGSLLGNQPQHF. Using reference TRBV5-1 and TRBJ1-5 for the parts outside the CDR3, the full variable domain is KAGVTQTPRYLIKTRGQQVTLSCSPISGHRSVSWYQQTPGQGLQFLFEYFSETQRNKGNFPGRFSGRQFSNSRSEMNVSTLELGDSALYLCASSNGQGSLLGNQPQHFGDGTRLSIL.

V usage is TRBV18 and J usage is TRBJ2-7; a possible D gene is TRBD2 (5 bases). The CDR3 runs 14 residues. V lost 3 bases, J lost 0 bases, and 9 bases lay in between. CDR1 KGHSH and CDR2 LQKENI come from the germline V gene. CDR3 DNA sequence: TGTGCCAGCTCACCCCCCGAGGGCTCCTACGAGCAGTACTTC. It encodes CASSPPEGSYEQYF.

The chain recombines TRBV7-8 with TRBJ1-5; perhaps TRBD1 as D (5 bases). This CDR3 is 14 amino acids long. The germline CDR1 and CDR2 sequences are SGHVS and FQNEAQ. Trimming left V 2 bases short and J 5 bases short, with 10 bases between. CDR3 sequence: CASSLRGRDQPQHF. The CDR3, as DNA: TGTGCCAGCAGCTTAAGGGGCAGGGATCAGCCCCAGCATTTT.

V is TRBV19 and J is TRBJ1-1; 8 bases align to TRBD1. CDR3 length equals 14 residues. The germline V gene encodes CDR1 LNHDA and CDR2 SQIVND (reference sequence). V was pared by 5 bases and J by 4 bases, with 6 bases of the junction left unmatched. The DNA for the CDR3 is TGTGCCAGTAGTCCTCAGGGGGCGCGCACTGAAGCTTTCTTT. Its protein is CASSPQGARTEAFF.

About this clone: The same CDR3 also results from other DNA sequences found in this sample. The chain combines TRBV4-1 with TRBJ2-7, with TRBD1 identical over 9 bases. V shed 1 base and J 2 bases; nucleotides not matched to a gene: 0. Looked up from germline, CDR1 is MGHRA and CDR2 is YSYEKL. CDR3 length: 14 residues. The CDR3 region is CASSQGQGAYEQYF. CDR3 sequence (DNA): TGCGCCAGCAGCCAAGGACAGGGGGCCTACGAGCAGTACTTC.

The chain links TRBV21-1 to TRBJ1-2. TRBV21-1 is assigned pseudogene status. CDR3 length: 14 residues. Here the CDR3 reads CASSPPGVLYGYTF. The DNA for the CDR3 is TGTGCCAGCAGCCCCCCGGGGGTCCTGTATGGCTACACCTTC.

This clone was seen only a few times. This chain links TRBV19 with TRBJ1-5, with TRBD1 as a possible D gene (6 bases). V lost 3 bases, J lost 0 bases, and 18 bases lay in between. The CDR3 length is 18 residues. Germline V CDR1 and CDR2: LNHDA, SQIVND (reference sequence). The CDR3: CASSMYAAQGYSNQPQHF. CDR3 in DNA: TGTGCCAGTAGTATGTACGCCGCACAGGGTTATAGCAATCAGCCCCAGCATTTT.

This chain connects TRBV2 to TRBJ2-3; tentatively, D is TRBD1 (5 bases). CDR3 size: 15 residues. V was trimmed by 4 bases and J by 2 bases, leaving 13 bases between them. Germline values: CDR1 SNHLY, CDR2 FYNNEI. The CDR3: CASSGGTTHTDTQYF. CDR3 nucleotide sequence: TGTGCCAGCAGTGGGGGCACCACCCACACAGATACGCAGTATTTT.

CDR3 nucleotides: TGTGCCACCAGCCCGGGGGGCCAGGGCACCGGGGAGCTGTTTTTT. Protein product: CATSPGGQGTGELFF. V and J are TRBV24-1 and TRBJ2-2; D may be TRBD2 (7 bases). Per the germline V gene, CDR1 is KGHDR and CDR2 is SFDVKD. Deletions cut 7 bases from V and 4 bases from J, with 15 bases between. The CDR3 loop spans 15 amino acids.

The rearrangement uses TRBV5-8 and TRBJ1-5; tentatively, D is TRBD1 (6 bases). This CDR3 is 15 amino acids long. CDR1 is SGHTS and CDR2 is YDEGEE in the germline V gene. V shed 7 bases and J shed 7 bases, with 21 bases lying between them. The CDR3 DNA follows: TGTGCCAGCGGTCCCTTCAAACAGGGACGCCAGCCCCAGCATTTT. This sequence encodes CASGPFKQGRQPQHF.

The rearrangement uses TRBV6-5 and TRBJ1-3; TRBD1 matches at 8 bases. Germline V gives CDR1 MNHEY, CDR2 SVGAGI. With V trimmed by 6 bases and J by 4 bases, 8 bases remained unmatched. The length of the CDR3 is 15 residues. The CDR3: CASRPDRASGNTIYF. The CDR3 DNA follows: TGTGCCAGCAGGCCGGACAGGGCCTCGGGAAACACCATATATTTT.

The chain uses TRBV2 and TRBJ1-5; D ambiguous. The CDR3 is 13 amino acids. Germline-derived CDR1 and CDR2 are SNHLY and FYNNEI. The V and J ends lost 4 bases and 4 bases respectively, with 8 bases between them. Here the CDR3 reads CASSGSENQPQHF. CDR3 nucleotides: TGTGCCAGCAGTGGGTCAGAAAATCAGCCCCAGCATTTT.

J is TRBJ2-7 and V is TRBV18; D is uncertain. The V gene lost 1 base and the J gene lost 4 bases, with 8 bases spanning the gap. Germline values: CDR1 KGHSH, CDR2 LQKENI. There are 13 residues in the CDR3. CDR3 sequence: CASSPRSLYEQYF. CDR3 nucleotides: TGTGCCAGCTCACCACGGTCCCTATACGAGCAGTACTTC.

This chain joins TRBV7-2 and TRBJ1-2, with D maybe TRBD1 (5 bases). The CDR3 consists of 17 residues. Germline loops: CDR1 SGHTA, CDR2 FQGNSA. The V end was cut by 6 bases, the J end by 5 bases, with 25 bases between. The CDR3 here is CASSLAVSRGFEYGYTF. CDR3 bases: TGTGCCAGCAGTCTCGCGGTGTCCCGGGGGTTTGAGTATGGCTACACCTTC.

The count of this clone is one. The rearrangement joins TRBV10-2 to TRBJ1-2; 7 bases agree with TRBD1. V lost 7 bases, J lost 8 bases, and 7 bases stayed unmatched. CDR1 WSHSY and CDR2 SAAADI come from the germline V gene. This CDR3 has 12 residues. CDR3 coding DNA: TGCGCCAGCACCGGGACAGTCCTCGGCTACACCTTC. This encodes CASTGTVLGYTF.

The chain joins TRBV7-8 to TRBJ2-2, with TRBD1 matching 7 bases. The length of the CDR3 is 15 residues. Germline V gene lookup returns CDR1 SGHVS and CDR2 FQNEAQ. Trimming cost V 5 bases and J 4 bases; bases outside gene matches: 7. The CDR3 here is CASSVTGTVTGELFF. In DNA form, the CDR3 reads TGTGCCAGCAGCGTGACAGGGACGGTCACCGGGGAGCTGTTTTTT.

This chain joins TRBV13 and TRBJ2-7, with D unclear. The CDR3 sequence is 11 residues long. Trimming shortened V by 2 bases and J by 4 bases, and 3 bases separated the two germline ends. Germline V gene lookup returns CDR1 PRHDT and CDR2 FYEKMQ (reference sequence). Written as DNA, the CDR3 is TGTGCCAGCAGCTTACATTACGAGCAGTACTTC. This encodes CASSLHYEQYF.

The chain recombines TRBV10-3 with TRBJ1-3; 7 positions match TRBD1. This CDR3 is 16 amino acids long. The junction had 5 bases not matched to a gene; V was cut back by 2 bases and J by 1 base. The germline CDR1 and CDR2 sequences are ENHRY and SYGVKD. CDR3 residues: CAISEQGGRSGNTIYF. CDR3 DNA: TGTGCCATCAGTGAGCAGGGGGGCCGTTCTGGAAACACCATATATTTT.

The J gene is TRBJ1-2, the V gene TRBV5-4; no clear D. This CDR3 has 17 amino acids. V was shortened by 0 bases and J by 2 bases, with 17 bases between the two germline ends. Germline V gives CDR1 SGHNT, CDR2 YYREEE (reference sequence). The CDR3 sequence: CASSLAVTFSLNYGYTF. CDR3 nucleotides: TGTGCCAGCAGCTTGGCCGTGACATTTTCCCTCAACTATGGCTACACCTTC.

The rearrangement joins TRBV4-3 to TRBJ2-1; 11 bases agree with TRBD2. This CDR3 contains 18 residues. Germline loops: CDR1 LGHNA, CDR2 YSLEER. Losses at the gene ends were 4 bases for V and 1 base for J; bases not matched to a gene: 9. Here the CDR3 reads CASSRYISGGASYNEQFF. For the CDR3, the DNA is TGCGCCAGCAGCCGGTATATTAGCGGGGGGGCGTCCTACAATGAGCAGTTCTTC.

V is TRBV4-1 and J is TRBJ1-6, with 9 nucleotides matching TRBD1. CDR1 is MGHRA and CDR2 is YSYEKL in the germline V gene. The CDR3 runs 15 residues. With 3 bases clipped from V and 10 bases from J, the junction kept 7 bases outside the gene matches. In DNA form, the CDR3 reads TGCGCCAGCAGCCAGAAGACAGGGGGGACCTCACCCCTCCACTTT. Translation gives CASSQKTGGTSPLHF.

The chain joins TRBV5-1 to TRBJ1-1; TRBD1 matches 9 bases. CDR1 and CDR2 (germline): SGHRS, YFSETQ. The ends lost 4 bases at V and 3 bases at J; junction bases unmatched: 10. The CDR3 is made up of 16 amino acids. The CDR3 nucleotides read TGCGCCAGCAGCCAACAACCGGGACAGGGATACACTGAAGCTTTCTTT. Encoded protein: CASSQQPGQGYTEAFF. Full variable domain (rest looked up from reference TRBV5-1 and TRBJ1-1): KAGVTQTPRYLIKTRGQQVTLSCSPISGHRSVSWYQQTPGQGLQFLFEYFSETQRNKGNFPGRFSGRQFSNSRSEMNVSTLELGDSALYLCASSQQPGQGYTEAFFGQGTRLTVV.

The chain combines TRBV19 with TRBJ1-3; D gene ambiguous. The CDR3 runs to 13 residues. V was clipped by 11 bases and J by 2 bases, with 13 bases between them. CDR1 and CDR2 from the germline V gene are LNHDA and SQIVND (reference sequence). The CDR3 loop reads CAGSVGPGNTIYF. DNA of the CDR3: TGTGCCGGAAGTGTGGGCCCTGGAAACACCATATATTTT.